This is a list of T cell receptor beta chains from one sample in a study of type 1 and type 2 diabetes patients. MiXCR, applied by TCRdb to the multiplex PCR reads, yields one record per CDR3 protein. The repertoire consists of 270,000 or so distinct CDR3 sequences, with 40% to 50% occurring once and the leading ten covering roughly an eighth. The source material was peripheral blood mononuclear cells (PBMCs). The receptor source for this set is a man younger than 35 with type 2 diabetes. Both conserved end residues are part of each CDR3. D genes are given only for firm matches. A row's size may be missing; if present it is once, few, many or a size class.

DNA: TGTGCCAGCAGCCTCGTATTGTCGGATTCACCCCTCCACTTT
CDR3: CASSLVLSDSPLHF
V: TRBV14
J: TRBJ1-6
size: -
D: -

DNA: TGTGCCAGCAGCCGCACCGGGACAGCAAAATCCAATGAGCAGTTCTTC
CDR3: CASSRTGTAKSNEQFF
V: TRBV7-2
J: TRBJ2-1
size: few
D: TRBD1

DNA: TGCAGTGCTAGTCGGCTTAGCGGGTTGTGGGAGCAGTACTTC
CDR3: CSASRLSGLWEQYF
V: TRBV20-1
J: TRBJ2-7
size: few
D: TRBD2

DNA: TGTGCCAGTAGTGGGGACAGCTTCCACTACAATGAGCAGTTCTTC
CDR3: CASSGDSFHYNEQFF
V: TRBV19
J: TRBJ2-1
size: -
D: TRBD1

DNA: TGCGCCAGCAGCCGCCCGGGCGGCAGGGACCAGGTCAACTCCTACGAGCAGTACTTC
CDR3: CASSRPGGRDQVNSYEQYF
V: TRBV5-1
J: TRBJ2-7
size: -
D: -

DNA: TGTGCCAGCAGCTCGGACATAGCTATTGGACTAGCCGAGGGGGAGACCCAGTACTTC
CDR3: CASSSDIAIGLAEGETQYF
V: TRBV7-9
J: TRBJ2-5
size: -
D: TRBD2

DNA: TGTGCCAGCAATCATGGGACAGGGGCTGGAAGCACCATATATTTT
CDR3: CASNHGTGAGSTIYF
V: TRBV6-6
J: TRBJ1-3
size: -
D: TRBD1

DNA: TGTGCCACCAGTGGAGGGTACTATGGCTACACCTTC
CDR3: CATSGGYYGYTF
V: TRBV24-1
J: TRBJ1-2
size: -
D: -

DNA: TGTGCCAGCGAAGGACAGGGGGCGCTTCCCGGGGAGCTGTTTTTT
CDR3: CASEGQGALPGELFF
V: TRBV25-1
J: TRBJ2-2
size: -
D: TRBD1

DNA: TGTGCCAGCAGTGATAAGGGCAGGGGTAACCCTGAAGCTTTCTTT
CDR3: CASSDKGRGNPEAFF
V: TRBV2
J: TRBJ1-1
size: few
D: -

DNA: TGTGCCAGCAGTTACCTGACTAGCGGGGACACAGATACGCAGTATTTT
CDR3: CASSYLTSGDTDTQYF
V: TRBV27
J: TRBJ2-3
size: -
D: TRBD2

DNA: TGTGCCAGTAGTATAGTAAGAGGGGGGTCGATGAACACTGAAGCTTTCTTT
CDR3: CASSIVRGGSMNTEAFF
V: TRBV19
J: TRBJ1-1
size: -
D: -

DNA: TGCAGCGTTGGAAGAGGGGTCACCGGGGAGCTGTTTTTT
CDR3: CSVGRGVTGELFF
V: TRBV29-1
J: TRBJ2-2
size: -
D: -

DNA: TGTGCCAGCAGCTCCACAGGTACTTCTGAAGCTTTCTTT
CDR3: CASSSTGTSEAFF
V: TRBV5-5
J: TRBJ1-1
size: -
D: -

DNA: TGTGCCAGCAGTGAGGGACAGGCCTCTAACTATGGCTACACCTTC
CDR3: CASSEGQASNYGYTF
V: TRBV2
J: TRBJ1-2
size: many
D: TRBD1

DNA: TGTGCCAGCAGCGCCAAGATGAACACTGAAGCTTTCTTT
CDR3: CASSAKMNTEAFF
V: TRBV6-2/TRBV6-3
J: TRBJ1-1
size: -
D: -

DNA: TGCAATGCTAGAGGAAACACTAAAGCTTTCTTT
CDR3: CNARGNTKAFF
V: TRBV20-1
J: TRBJ1-1
size: -
D: -

DNA: TGTGTCAGTAGTCGCCGGGACGAAAACAATCAGCCCCAGCATTTT
CDR3: CVSSRRDENNQPQHF
V: TRBV19
J: TRBJ1-5
size: -
D: -

DNA: TGTGCCAGCAGTGGGTGGCAGTATAGCAATCAGCCCCAGCATTTT
CDR3: CASSGWQYSNQPQHF
V: TRBV6-1
J: TRBJ1-5
size: -
D: -

DNA: TGTGCCAGCATCCCGCTGGGTAGCGGGAGAATTTTGACCCAGTACTTC
CDR3: CASIPLGSGRILTQYF
V: TRBV6-2/TRBV6-3
J: TRBJ2-5
size: -
D: TRBD2

DNA: TGTGCCATCAGTGAGTCCCTGGACAGGGAGAAAGCTTTCTTT
CDR3: CAISESLDREKAFF
V: TRBV10-3
J: TRBJ1-1
size: -
D: TRBD1

DNA: TGTGCCAGCAAGGGTAGCAGCCACGAGCAGTACTTC
CDR3: CASKGSSHEQYF
V: TRBV27
J: TRBJ2-7
size: -
D: -

DNA: TGCAGTGCTAGAGTAGGCGGGGACTCCTACAATGAGCAGTTCTTC
CDR3: CSARVGGDSYNEQFF
V: TRBV20-1
J: TRBJ2-1
size: -
D: -

DNA: TGTGCCAGTAGCCTTGGGGTACAACAGCCCCAGCATTTT
CDR3: CASSLGVQQPQHF
V: TRBV19
J: TRBJ1-5
size: few
D: -

DNA: TGTTCCAGCAGTGATCCCGAGCAGGAGGAGACCCAGTACTTC
CDR3: CSSSDPEQEETQYF
V: TRBV6-1
J: TRBJ2-5
size: -
D: -